This T cell receptor beta chain was recovered during a study of cytomegalovirus exposure and HLA in healthy donors. The PCR employed 60 Vbeta primers together with 13 Jbeta primers. Measured with immunoSEQ multiplex PCR; TCRdb has only the in-frame clones, and not every one. The data contain more than 150,000 clones, more than 80% of them singletons. Germline trimming cut 5 bases from V and 4 bases from J; bases unmatched to any gene: 9. The CDR3 extends over 15 amino acids. Germline CDR1 reads SGHNT; CDR2 reads YYREEE (reference sequence). Sequencing used PBMCs. This sequence originates from a woman in her forties or fifties in good health and CMV-seropositive. This chain uses TRBV5-4 with TRBJ2-5; 9 nucleotides line up with TRBD2. The CDR3 coding sequence is TGTGCCAGCAGTTCTCGCGGGGGGGCCACAGAGACCCAGTACTTC. Encoded protein: CASSSRGGATETQYF.